Listed below are T cell receptor beta chains from one sample, sequenced in a study of OX40 agonist ivuxolimab in advanced cancers. The data were produced by immunoSEQ multiplex PCR, yet TCRdb's version contains in-frame clones alone and is incomplete. The sample carries some 80,000 clones, 70% to 90% recorded once. The specimen comprised CD4+ or CD8+ T cells sorted from blood, sampled in a trial of the OX40 agonist ivuxolimab. The source of these receptors is an adult with an advanced solid tumor such as melanoma, head and neck, liver or kidney cancer. The CDR3 runs from the conserved cysteine through the conserved F or W. D genes are given only for firm matches. Some rows mark clone size as missing; the rest say once, few, many or name a class of expanded clone.

D gene: -; clone size: -; J gene: TRBJ2-1; V gene: TRBV6-5; CDR3 DNA: TGTGCCAGCAGTGTGCTTAATGAGCAGTTCTTC; CDR3 protein: CASSVLNEQFF
D gene: -; clone size: few; J gene: TRBJ2-5; V gene: TRBV5-8; CDR3 DNA: TGTGCCAGCAGCTTCGGTAACTCAGGGAGTTTTCAAGAGACCCAGTACTTC; CDR3 protein: CASSFGNSGSFQETQYF
D gene: -; clone size: once; J gene: TRBJ2-1; V gene: TRBV27; CDR3 DNA: TGTGCCAGCAGTTTCCCCCCCCTGGGGTCTCGAGCGAATGAGCAGTTCTTC; CDR3 protein: CASSFPPLGSRANEQFF
D gene: -; clone size: -; J gene: TRBJ1-2; V gene: TRBV6-5; CDR3 DNA: TGTGCCAGCAGCCCCGGGCGGGGATCTAACTATGGCTACACCTTC; CDR3 protein: CASSPGRGSNYGYTF
D gene: TRBD1; clone size: -; J gene: TRBJ1-1; V gene: TRBV7-2; CDR3 DNA: TGTGCCAGCAGCCCACGGACAGGGAGGACGAACACTGAAGCTTTCTTT; CDR3 protein: CASSPRTGRTNTEAFF
D gene: -; clone size: -; J gene: TRBJ2-7; V gene: TRBV19; CDR3 DNA: TGTGCCAGTAGTATGCTAATCGGGGACTCCTACGAGCAGTACTTC; CDR3 protein: CASSMLIGDSYEQYF
D gene: TRBD2; clone size: -; J gene: TRBJ2-7; V gene: TRBV7-9; CDR3 DNA: TGTGCCAGCAGCTCGGGAGGGGGGGATCACGAGCAGTACTTC; CDR3 protein: CASSSGGGDHEQYF
D gene: -; clone size: -; J gene: TRBJ2-7; V gene: TRBV5-1; CDR3 DNA: TGCGCCAGCAGCTTGCAGGGAATCGAGCAGTACTTC; CDR3 protein: CASSLQGIEQYF
D gene: TRBD1; clone size: -; J gene: TRBJ2-1; V gene: TRBV27; CDR3 DNA: TGTGCCAGCAGAACCGGGACAGGAGTTTACAATGAGCAGTTCTTC; CDR3 protein: CASRTGTGVYNEQFF
D gene: -; clone size: -; J gene: TRBJ1-2; V gene: TRBV18; CDR3 DNA: TGTGCCAGCTCGCGGGACGGAGCTAACTATGGCTACACCTTC; CDR3 protein: CASSRDGANYGYTF
D gene: TRBD1; clone size: -; J gene: TRBJ1-1; V gene: TRBV6-1; CDR3 DNA: TGTGCCAGCAGTGTGGGACAGGGGGCGCCGGACACTGAAGCTTTCTTT; CDR3 protein: CASSVGQGAPDTEAFF
D gene: -; clone size: -; J gene: TRBJ1-2; V gene: TRBV5-1; CDR3 DNA: TGCGCCAGCAGCTTGTGGGTGTCGGGGGCCGGTGGCTACACCTTC; CDR3 protein: CASSLWVSGAGGYTF
D gene: -; clone size: -; J gene: TRBJ2-1; V gene: TRBV20-1; CDR3 DNA: TGCAGTGCTAGAGATCTAACTAGTCAGTTCTTC; CDR3 protein: CSARDLTSQFF
D gene: TRBD1; clone size: -; J gene: TRBJ1-1; V gene: TRBV18; CDR3 DNA: TGTGCCAGCTCACCGACAGGGGGCGGGACTGAAGCTTTCTTT; CDR3 protein: CASSPTGGGTEAFF
D gene: -; clone size: -; J gene: TRBJ2-3; V gene: TRBV9; CDR3 DNA: TGTGCCAGCAGCCCCCTCCCTAGCACAGATACGCAGTATTTT; CDR3 protein: CASSPLPSTDTQYF